The entry below gives a single T cell receptor beta chain sequence along with its context. What it recognizes is unknown. The CDR3 length is 14 residues. Trimming left V 2 bases short and J 5 bases short, with 11 bases between. Germline V CDR1 and CDR2: MNHEY, SMNVEV (reference sequence). TCRdb independently ran MiXCR on the 5' RACE reads; one entry per CDR3 protein. The sample lists 400,000 or so distinct CDR3 sequences; about 17% were seen once. This specimen comes from a study of T cells after yellow fever vaccination. Broader study findings: Primary-vaccination clones mostly resurfaced post-booster (more than 95% CD4, approximately 87% CD8).

The gene calls are TRBV27 and TRBJ2-3; no definite D call. This receptor was taken from a man aged 18-30 years who received the YFV17D yellow fever vaccine. The material was PBMCs, obtained before the yellow fever booster vaccination. The CDR3: CASSLTSSVDTQYF. The CDR3 DNA reads TGTGCCAGCAGTTTAACCTCCTCGGTAGATACGCAGTATTTT.